This T cell receptor beta chain was sequenced for a study of T cell responses to AZD1222 COVID-19 vaccine (dated by TCRdb to the early 2020s). With regard to the full study: AZD1222 recipients given second doses at about 4 weeks or at about 12 weeks were pooled, since spike-specific TCR depth and breadth were not found to differ between the two schedules. TCR sequencing was performed for 230 to 250 trial participants, of whom around 200 were given two doses of AZD1222 and 26 were given two doses of MenACWY control vaccine. Enrollment into the trials was organized by age into subgroups of 18-55, 56-69 and 70-plus years, and those subgroups contained roughly 150, 30 and 60 TCR-sequenced participants, respectively.

The time point label, read with the paper, signifies: baseline before first vaccination. Vaccinee samples came from UK trials COV001 and COV002, including a single-blind randomized controlled phase 2/3 trial of AZD1222 (ChAdOx1 nCoV-19) in healthy adults. For TCRbeta chain sequencing, PBMC samples were collected from trial participants at day 0 and at day 28 after the second dose. The CDR3 regions of human TCRbeta chains were analyzed by immunosequencing. The study's own analysis went as follows. TCRs in the repertoires were matched against a reference library of SARS-CoV-2-specific TCRs that had been generated with the MIRA antigen-specificity platform. Breadth was defined as the fraction of unique TCRs that were SARS-CoV-2-associated. Depth was defined as the fraction of total T cells that were SARS-CoV-2-associated. Using the MIRA data, every spike-specific TCR was mapped to the spike region that the TCR reacted to and assigned to either a CD4 or a CD8 class. Log10-transformed breadth and depth values were compared by one-way ANOVA with Sidak's multiple comparisons tests. TCRdb took over this immuneACCESS table, retaining in-frame rearrangements with V and J assigned. Such tables are incomplete; in checked studies, under half of the missing clones stem from an unresolved V gene, and the remainder is unexplained. For V, J and clone size, that table is used; D and trimming come from the DNA. This sample is represented by roughly 100,000 clones; around 90% of them were singletons. The ten largest clones take up about 8.7% of the sample.

Comments on this clone: Its binding antigen is unknown. One base away there is no much larger clone; base qualities are not given.

The CDR3 numbers 11 residues from cysteine through phenylalanine. The entry retains the CDR3 DNA only, 33 bases that are in frame from base 1. Between the V and J ends, shortened by 1 base and 5 bases respectively, the junction contains 1 base. Study-level results and caveats: The 56-69-year group was small, and its depth increase did not reach significance, likely because of low power. CD4 TCRs associated with the vaccine covered the entire spike protein, and the dominant responses were in regions 160-218 and 743-854. Because no day 14 peak-response samples were available, repertoires were characterized only after the peak T cell response. Reportedly, close to half of the unique spike-specific TCRs recognized epitopes lying outside the regions that are mutated in the B.1.351 and B.1.1.7 variants. Most participants were white British and females outnumbered males, and the authors suggested that clonal diversity may have been underestimated. After two AZD1222 doses, both the breadth and the depth of spike-specific TCRs were significantly higher than at day 0 and than in MenACWY recipients. Conclusions about previously exposed vaccinees are limited, since just 6 or 7 AZD1222 recipients were seropositive for SARS-CoV-2 at baseline.

The V gene is TRBV12-3 or TRBV12-4 and the J gene is TRBJ2-3; a confident D gene designation cannot be given. The receptor comes from an adult in good health. Sequenced material: peripheral blood, taken on day 0 of AZD1222 vaccination. CDR3 loop: CASSLGDTQYF. The nucleotide sequence reads as follows: TGTGCCAGCAGTTTAGGAGATACGCAGTATTTT.